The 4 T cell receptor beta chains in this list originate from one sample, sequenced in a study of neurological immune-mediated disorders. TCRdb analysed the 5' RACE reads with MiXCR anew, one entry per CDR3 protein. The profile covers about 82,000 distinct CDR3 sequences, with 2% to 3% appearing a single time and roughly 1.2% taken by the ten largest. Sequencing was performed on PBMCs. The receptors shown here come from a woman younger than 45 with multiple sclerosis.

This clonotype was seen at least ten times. The CDR3 nucleotides are TGTGCCAGCAGCCCCTGGGGGGAAGACGGGGAGCTGTTTTTT. This translates into CASSPWGEDGELFF. The gene calls are TRBV7-2 and TRBJ2-2; a weak D match, TRBD2 (6 bases). This CDR3 comprises 14 residues. V lost 5 bases and J 7 bases, leaving 14 bases between the germline ends. Germline CDR1 reads SGHTA; CDR2 reads FQGNSA.

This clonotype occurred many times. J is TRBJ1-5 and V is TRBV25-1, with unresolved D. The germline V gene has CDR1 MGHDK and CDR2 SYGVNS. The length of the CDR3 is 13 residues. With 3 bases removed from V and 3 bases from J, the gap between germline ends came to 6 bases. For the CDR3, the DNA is TGTGCCAGCAGTGATGGCAACAATCAGCCCCAGCATTTT. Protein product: CASSDGNNQPQHF.

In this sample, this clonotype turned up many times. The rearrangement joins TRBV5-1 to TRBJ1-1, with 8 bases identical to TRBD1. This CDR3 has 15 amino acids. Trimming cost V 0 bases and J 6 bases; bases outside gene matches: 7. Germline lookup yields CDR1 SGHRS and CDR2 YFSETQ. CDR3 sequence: CASSLVGQGGPEAFF. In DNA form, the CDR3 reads TGCGCCAGCAGCTTGGTCGGACAGGGAGGACCTGAAGCTTTCTTT.

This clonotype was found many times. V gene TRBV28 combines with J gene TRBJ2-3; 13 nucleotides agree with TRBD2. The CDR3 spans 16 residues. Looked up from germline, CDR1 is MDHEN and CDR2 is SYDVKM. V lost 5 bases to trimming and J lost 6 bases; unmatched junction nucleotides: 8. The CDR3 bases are TGTGCCAGCAGTAGAGGGACTAGCGGGATTCCGGATACGCAGTATTTT. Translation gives CASSRGTSGIPDTQYF.